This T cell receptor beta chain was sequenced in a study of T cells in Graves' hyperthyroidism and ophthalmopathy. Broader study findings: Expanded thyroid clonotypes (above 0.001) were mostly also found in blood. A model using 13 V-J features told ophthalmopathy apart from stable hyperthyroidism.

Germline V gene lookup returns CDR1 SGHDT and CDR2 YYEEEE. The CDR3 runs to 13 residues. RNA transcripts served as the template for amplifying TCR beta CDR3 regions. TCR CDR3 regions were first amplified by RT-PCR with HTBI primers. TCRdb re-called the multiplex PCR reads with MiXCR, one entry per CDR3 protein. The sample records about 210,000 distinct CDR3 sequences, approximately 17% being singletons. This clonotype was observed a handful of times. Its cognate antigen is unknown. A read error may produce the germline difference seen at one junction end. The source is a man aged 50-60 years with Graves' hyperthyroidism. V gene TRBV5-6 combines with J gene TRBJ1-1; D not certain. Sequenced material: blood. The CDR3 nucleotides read TGTGCCAGCAGCTCCGACATGGGCACTGGAGCTTTCTTT. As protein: CASSSDMGTGAFF.